The clone carrying this T cell receptor beta chain was found once. The antigen is not known. The sample belongs to a study of shared clonotypes between healthy human individuals. Study-level information: The people who gave samples were a couple of women and a few men aged 18 to 49. Study-level findings and limits: When compared with the clonotypes that were shared by all four sorted-subset donors, the non-shared clonotypes turned out to have lower generation probabilities.

Deep was the level used in running the assay. TCRdb's table, derived via immunoSEQ multiplex PCR, lists solely in-frame clones and lacks some. The profile shows hundreds of thousands of clones, nearly 97% of them singletons. The germline V and J ends were trimmed by 5 bases and 1 base, with 11 bases remaining between them. The germline V gene encodes CDR1 SGHTA and CDR2 FQGNSA. This CDR3 spans 14 amino acids. CD45RO-negative CD8 cells positively selected for CCR7 made up the naive population, which excluded terminally differentiated effector memory CD45RA+ cells. Sequenced material: naive CD8+ T cells sorted from blood. The origin of this receptor is a woman aged 25 to 45 in good health. V is TRBV7-2 and J is TRBJ2-5, with TRBD2 as a possible D gene (6 bases). CDR3 sequence: CASSHGGPQETQYF. The CDR3 nucleotides read TGTGCCAGCAGCCACGGAGGGCCCCAAGAGACCCAGTACTTC.